This TCR beta chain stems from a study of cytomegalovirus exposure and HLA in healthy donors. Findings of the study overall: According to a later analysis, TCR clusters from the first cohort tended to co-occur in the roughly 110 validation repertoires. Most sequenced TCRs were rare (though some public TCRs occurred in many donors).

This clone was counted once. Its antigen is as yet unknown. CDR1 is SEHNR and CDR2 is FQNEAQ in the germline V gene (reference sequence). There are 16 residues in the CDR3. V dropped 5 bases and J dropped 8 bases, with 21 bases sitting between them. TCRdb's copy holds only in-frame clones and misses some; the assay was immunoSEQ multiplex PCR. The data contain 130,000 to 150,000 clones, approximately 90% of them singletons. V is TRBV7-9 and J is TRBJ1-4; D possibly corresponds to TRBD1 (5 bases). Sequencing input: PBMCs. The sequence was obtained from a man aged 18 to 30 in good health and CMV-seronegative. The CDR3 nucleotides are TGTGCCAGCAGCCTCAGTTCGCCAGACAGAAGCGAAAAACTGTTTTTT. Translating it yields CASSLSSPDRSEKLFF.